Following are 13 T cell receptor beta chains from one sample sequenced in a study of T cells in Graves' hyperthyroidism and ophthalmopathy. RNA transcripts served as the template for amplifying TCR beta CDR3 regions. The primer set for the first-round RT-PCR of the TCR CDR3 was HTBI. Via MiXCR, TCRdb re-called the multiplex PCR reads, giving one row per CDR3 protein. This sample has about 560,000 distinct CDR3 sequences, with about a sixth found just once. Sequencing was performed on blood. These receptors were obtained from a woman younger than 35 with Graves' hyperthyroidism.

Of note for this clonotype: With a much larger clone just one base away, this may be a read error. J is TRBJ2-4 and V is TRBV27; no clear D. This CDR3 has 14 amino acids. CDR1 is MNHEY and CDR2 is SMNVEV in the germline V gene (reference sequence). The CDR3 is CASSLGDAKNIQHF. DNA of the CDR3: TGTGCCAGCAGTTTAGGGGATGCCAAAAACATTCAGCACTTC.

This clonotype appeared many times. The rearrangement uses TRBV27 and TRBJ1-2; 10 bases line up with TRBD1. CDR1 and CDR2 (germline): MNHEY, SMNVEV (reference sequence). Germline trimming cut 4 bases from V and 4 bases from J; bases unmatched to any gene: 9. The CDR3 extends over 16 amino acids. As DNA, the CDR3 is TGTGCCAGCAGTTGGAGCGGGACAGGGGTCGTCTATGGCTACACCTTC. It specifies CASSWSGTGVVYGYTF.

A remark on this clonotype: One junction end does not reproduce the germline sequence, and a read error may be involved. The J gene is TRBJ2-2, the V gene TRBV12-3 or TRBV12-4, with D perhaps TRBD2 (6 bases). The CDR3 consists of 13 residues. The CDR3 spells CASSLSETGGLFF. DNA for the CDR3: TGTGCCAGCAGTTTGAGTGAGACCGGGGGGCTGTTTTTT.

The chain joins TRBV7-9 to TRBJ2-7; D is unclear. The V end was cut by 3 bases, the J end by 1 base, with 7 bases between. This CDR3 spans 13 amino acids. The germline gives CDR1 SEHNR, CDR2 FQNEAQ (reference sequence). CDR3 loop: CASSFAESYEQYF. CDR3 sequence (DNA): TGTGCCAGCAGCTTTGCGGAATCCTACGAGCAGTACTTC. The variable domain in full, with the rest retrieved from reference TRBV7-9 and TRBJ2-7, is DTGVSQNPRHKITKRGQNVTFRCDPISEHNRLYWYRQTLGQGPEFLTYFQNEAQLEKSRLLSDRFSAERPKGSFSTLEIQRTEQGDSAMYLCASSFAESYEQYFGPGTRLTVT.

This clonotype was seen more than once but under ten times. This CDR3 reads CASSLRGSKRRNSPLHF. The CDR3 DNA sequence: TGCGCCAGCAGCTTAAGGGGCAGCAAGCGTCGGAATTCACCCCTCCACTTT. The gene calls are TRBV5-1 and TRBJ1-6; tentative D call: TRBD1 (5 bases). CDR3 length: 17 residues. With 2 bases removed from V and 7 bases from J, the gap between germline ends came to 19 bases. Germline V lookup: CDR1 SGHRS, CDR2 YFSETQ.

This clonotype was detected many times. The chain links TRBV12-3 or TRBV12-4 to TRBJ2-3; possible D gene TRBD2, 5 bases. V was shortened by 6 bases and J by 4 bases, with 11 bases between the two germline ends. The CDR3 loop spans 13 amino acids. The CDR3 bases are TGTGCCAGCAGCAAATGGGAGTCAGATACGCAGTATTTT. Translated, it gives CASSKWESDTQYF.

This clonotype has just one count. The chain is built from TRBV20-1 and TRBJ2-5; D gene ambiguous. The CDR3 is 13 amino acids. CDR1 DFQATT and CDR2 SNEGSKA come from the germline V gene (reference sequence). Deletions cut 3 bases from V and 4 bases from J, with 12 bases between. DNA of the CDR3: TGCAGTGCTAGGTTAGGTGCGCTAGAGACCCAGTACTTC. This gives the protein CSARLGALETQYF.

The V call is TRBV7-9, the J call TRBJ2-7; D may be TRBD1 (6 bases). The CDR3 loop spans 16 amino acids. Germline CDR1 is SEHNR and CDR2 is FQNEAQ (reference sequence). V was cut by 5 bases and J by 0 bases, with 17 bases left in between. DNA of the CDR3: TGTGCCAGCAGCCCGAGAGGGACATCTTTCTCCTACGAGCAGTACTTC. It encodes CASSPRGTSFSYEQYF.

This clonotype was observed many times. This rearrangement joins TRBV5-1 to TRBJ2-5; D gene unclear. Germline V gene sequence: CDR1 SGHRS, CDR2 YFSETQ. The CDR3 runs to 14 residues. V dropped 5 bases and J dropped 2 bases, with 13 bases sitting between them. CDR3 coding DNA: TGCGCCAGCAGATGGCAGTCCTCACAAGAGACCCAGTACTTC. Amino acid sequence: CASRWQSSQETQYF.

This clonotype was counted at least ten times. V and J are TRBV7-9 and TRBJ2-5; TRBD1 or TRBD2 may be the D gene (6 bases each). Deletions cut 8 bases from V and 1 base from J, with 17 bases between. CDR1 is SEHNR, CDR2 FQNEAQ, per germline (reference sequence). The CDR3 covers 15 residues. DNA for the CDR3: TGTGCCAGCGGGGTTGACGGGGGCAGCCAAGAGACCCAGTACTTC. Its protein product is CASGVDGGSQETQYF.

This clonotype came up many times. The J gene is TRBJ2-1, the V gene TRBV7-9; D perhaps matches TRBD2 (5 bases). The CDR3 contains 16 residues. Looked up from germline, CDR1 is SEHNR and CDR2 is FQNEAQ (reference sequence). Trimming took off 0 bases at V and 6 bases at J, with 15 bases between the two ends. The CDR3 DNA sequence: TGTGCCAGCAGCTTAGCCGGCAGAAGGAGGTCCAATGAGCAGTTCTTC. Translation: CASSLAGRRRSNEQFF.

A remark on this clonotype: Germline and junction disagree at one end, which may indicate a read error. The chain is built from TRBV7-3 and TRBJ2-1, with 10 bases lining up with TRBD2. In germline, CDR1 is SGHTA, CDR2 FQGTGA. The length of the CDR3 is 14 residues. The CDR3 here is CTSSLAGGVDEQFF. In DNA form, the CDR3 reads TGTACCAGCAGCTTAGCGGGAGGAGTTGATGAGCAGTTCTTC.

This clonotype was seen ten or more times. The rearrangement joins TRBV20-1 to TRBJ2-1, with TRBD2 identical over 8 bases. The CDR3 spans 13 residues. Trimming took 7 bases from V and 1 from J; bases not matched to a gene: 3. The germline V gene has CDR1 DFQATT and CDR2 SNEGSKA (reference sequence). CDR3 sequence reads: CSGVAGSYNEQFF. The CDR3 nucleotides are TGCAGTGGAGTAGCGGGGTCCTACAATGAGCAGTTCTTC.